This is a list of T cell receptor beta chains from one sample in a study of blood T cell repertoires in COVID-19. The repertoire was sequenced with immunoSEQ multiplex PCR; TCRdb's copy has only in-frame clones and lacks some. The repertoire holds around 280,000 clones, around 90% seen once, with less than 2% in the top ten. Sequencing was carried out using PBMCs or T cells enriched from blood (not recorded which). The origin of the receptors is a woman aged 40 to 50 who had recovered from COVID-19. Both conserved end residues are part of each CDR3. The order of the fields is CDR3 length, J gene, D gene, V gene, clone size, CDR3 protein, CDR3 DNA. The D gene is left open where the match is weak. A row's size may be missing; if present it is once, few, many or a size class.

>14|TRBJ2-5|NA|TRBV15|once
CATSEYGERETQYF
TGTGCCACCAGCGAATATGGGGAGAGGGAGACCCAGTACTTC
>16|TRBJ2-6|TRBD1|TRBV9|NA
CASSTGQGRGANVLTF
TGTGCCAGCAGCACGGGACAGGGGAGAGGGGCCAACGTCCTGACTTTC
>14|TRBJ2-3|TRBD2|TRBV5-1|NA
CASSDGTSADTQYF
TGCGCCAGCAGCGACGGGACTAGCGCAGATACGCAGTATTTT
>15|TRBJ1-2|TRBD1|TRBV6-5|once
CASRLTGTVSYGYTF
TGTGCCAGCAGACTAACCGGGACAGTATCCTATGGCTACACCTTC
>16|TRBJ2-3|NA|TRBV25-1|NA
CASSNGGSDITDTQYF
TGTGCCAGCAGTAACGGAGGCAGCGATATCACAGATACGCAGTATTTT
>16|TRBJ2-7|TRBD2|TRBV11-2|NA
CASSFGTSVNSYEQYF
TGTGCCAGCAGCTTCGGGACTAGCGTTAACTCCTACGAGCAGTACTTC
>15|TRBJ2-2|NA|TRBV7-3|few
CASSLQGPDTGELFF
TGTGCCAGCAGCTTACAGGGGCCCGACACCGGGGAGCTGTTTTTT
>15|TRBJ1-5|TRBD1|TRBV4-1|NA
CASSQVDRGYQPQHF
TGCGCCAGCAGCCAAGTGGACAGGGGATACCAGCCCCAGCATTTT
>13|TRBJ2-2|NA|TRBV11-3|NA
CASSVYPGGELFF
TGTGCCAGCAGCGTCTACCCGGGAGGGGAGCTGTTTTTT
>14|TRBJ2-5|NA|TRBV7-9|NA
CASSSGQIGETQYF
TGTGCCAGCAGCTCAGGACAGATCGGAGAGACCCAGTACTTC
>15|TRBJ1-1|TRBD1|TRBV6-5|NA
CATSPGQGSNTEAFF
TGTGCCACCTCACCAGGACAGGGCTCGAACACTGAAGCTTTCTTT
>15|TRBJ2-3|TRBD2|TRBV6-4|NA
CASSVTSGGTDTQYF
TGTGCCAGCAGTGTGACTAGCGGGGGCACAGATACGCAGTATTTT
>15|TRBJ1-3|NA|TRBV5-1|NA
CASSLPRDIGNTIYF
TGCGCCAGCAGCTTGCCTCGGGACATCGGAAACACCATATATTTT
>14|TRBJ1-2|NA|TRBV4-1|NA
CASSQGQVFYGYTF
TGCGCCAGCAGCCAAGGCCAGGTATTCTATGGCTACACCTTC
>15|TRBJ1-6|NA|TRBV18|NA
CASSPPGQGNSPLHF
TGTGCCAGCTCACCACCGGGCCAGGGGAATTCACCCCTCCACTTT
>18|TRBJ1-6|NA|TRBV5-1|NA
CASSLVVGRTGTASPLHF
TGCGCCAGCAGCTTAGTAGTCGGCCGAACAGGGACGGCTTCACCCCTCCACTTT
>15|TRBJ2-7|TRBD1|TRBV19|NA
CASSAGTGAVYEQYF
TGTGCCAGTAGTGCCGGGACAGGGGCGGTCTACGAGCAGTACTTC